This TCR beta chain was retrieved from a study of vaccination effects on CD4 cells after COVID-19. Looking at the study overall: Following the second dose by a median of 72 days, the post-vaccine samples were obtained.

In germline, CDR1 is MGHRA, CDR2 YSYEKL. This CDR3 is built from 15 residues. V was cut by 0 bases and J by 7 bases, with 15 bases left in between. A word on this clone: The antigen is undetermined.

Clones were sequenced by immunoSEQ multiplex PCR, and TCRdb holds only the in-frame ones, with some missing. The profile covers 37,000 or so clones, with approximately 70% appearing a single time and less than 9.5% taken by the ten largest. Once cultured for approximately eleven days, the cells underwent separation to obtain CD4+ T cells. Participants each got two BNT162b2 or mRNA-1273 vaccine doses. On both days 3 and 7, half of the culture medium was replaced with IL-2 medium. The chain carries TRBV4-1 and TRBJ1-2, with D unresolved. The sample was CD4+ T cells from PBMCs cultured without peptide, taken after COVID-19 vaccination. This TCR was sampled from a human donor who received a COVID-19 vaccine. CDR3 in amino acids: CASSQDVGFTSGYTF. CDR3 bases: TGCGCCAGCAGCCAAGACGTAGGGTTTACGAGTGGCTACACCTTC.